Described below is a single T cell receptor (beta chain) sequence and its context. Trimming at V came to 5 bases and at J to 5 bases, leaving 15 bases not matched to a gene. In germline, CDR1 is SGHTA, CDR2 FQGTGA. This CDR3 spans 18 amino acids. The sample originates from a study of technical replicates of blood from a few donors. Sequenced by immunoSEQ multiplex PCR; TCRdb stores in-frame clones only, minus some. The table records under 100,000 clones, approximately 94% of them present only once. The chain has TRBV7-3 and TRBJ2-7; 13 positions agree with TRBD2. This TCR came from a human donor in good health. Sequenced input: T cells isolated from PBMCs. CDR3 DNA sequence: TGTGCCAGCAGCCTTGGGACTAGCGGGGCCGTGAATGGGGACGAGCAGTACTTC. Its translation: CASSLGTSGAVNGDEQYF.